A single sample is the source of the 5 T cell receptor beta chains below, sequenced in a study of blood T cell repertoires in COVID-19. The repertoire was sequenced with immunoSEQ multiplex PCR; TCRdb's copy has only in-frame clones and lacks some. This sample yields around 40,000 clones, of which about nine tenths are seen a single time; 12% belongs to the top ten. Sequences were obtained from peripheral blood. The source of these receptors is a human donor in a cohort sampled during active COVID-19.

Comments on this clone: A junction end diverges from the germline sequence, so it may reflect a read error. The CDR3 loop is CASRQGAGATRAF. The CDR3 DNA reads TGTGCCAGCAGACAGGGGGCGGGGGCTACTAGGGCCTTC. The chain links TRBV7-2 to TRBJ1-2, with 9 nucleotides matching TRBD1. Germline V lookup: CDR1 SGHTA, CDR2 FQGNSA. The CDR3 runs to 13 residues.

CDR3 coding DNA: TGTGCCAGCAGCCCAGGACACGACACAGATACGCAGTATTTT. Its protein product is CASSPGHDTDTQYF. This chain connects TRBV5-4 to TRBJ2-3; maybe TRBD1 (5 bases). V was trimmed by 4 bases and J by 2 bases, leaving 11 bases between them. Germline CDR1 reads SGHNT; CDR2 reads YYREEE (reference sequence). This CDR3 region has 14 residues.

The chain joins TRBV20-1 to TRBJ2-5; a possible D gene is TRBD1 (6 bases). Trimming pared 3 bases from V and 0 bases from J, leaving 14 bases between. Looked up from germline, CDR1 is DFQATT and CDR2 is SNEGSKA (reference sequence). This CDR3 has 15 residues. The CDR3 DNA sequence: TGCAGTGCTAGTGGACTGGGGGCAGACCAAGAGACCCAGTACTTC. Residues: CSASGLGADQETQYF.

A single count supports this clone. V and J are TRBV12-3 or TRBV12-4 and TRBJ2-7, with 8 positions matching TRBD1. This CDR3 has 13 residues. The V segment lost 4 bases and the J segment 5 bases; nucleotides outside the gene matches: 4. The CDR3 sequence is CASSWTGKDEQYF. DNA of the CDR3: TGTGCCAGCAGTTGGACAGGGAAGGACGAGCAGTACTTC.

V and J are TRBV5-4 and TRBJ1-2; a weak D match, TRBD1 (5 bases). Trimming removed 3 bases at V and 1 base at J, with 10 bases between. Germline V gene data show CDR1 as SGHNT and CDR2 as YYREEE (reference sequence). The CDR3 contains 14 residues. CDR3 protein: CASSSDGGNYGYTF. CDR3 nucleotide sequence: TGTGCCAGCAGCTCGGACGGGGGTAACTATGGCTACACCTTC.